The next 5 T cell receptor beta chains were all read from a single sample in a study of CXCR3-negative and CXCR3-positive naive CD8 T cells. Via 5' RACE with UMI labels, TRB cDNA libraries were prepared. TCRdb reanalyzed the 5' RACE reads, giving one entry per CDR3 protein sequence and no DNA. The repertoire table contains roughly 140,000 distinct CDR3 sequences. Study results and limitations: Researchers report that CXCR3-positive naive cells carry more hydrophobic TRB CDR3s than CXCR3-negative naive cells.

Their target antigens are unknown. Specimen: naive CXCR3+ CD8+ T cells from blood. Subset defined: CD45RO-CCR7+CD27+CD95- naive CD8+ T cells expressing CXCR3 (TNR3+). Receptors originate from a human donor in good health. Some clones in this sample may be carry-over from other donors' samples.

The CDR3 sequence: CASSFPLGIGELFF. The chain is built from TRBV6-2 or TRBV6-3 and TRBJ2-2. In germline, CDR1 is MNHEY, CDR2 SVGEGT. The CDR3 is 14 amino acids.

The chain carries TRBV2 and TRBJ1-1; lacking DNA, the TRBD1 call made by TCRdb goes unchecked. In germline, CDR1 is SNHLY, CDR2 FYNNEI. The CDR3 runs to 18 residues. This CDR3 reads CASIVSMDRELLNTEAFF.

The rearrangement joins TRBV7-9 to TRBJ1-2; the D call of TRBD1 rests on TCRdb alone, since no DNA is present to check it. The CDR3 runs to 13 residues. CDR1 and CDR2 (germline): SEHNR, FQNEAQ (reference sequence). CDR3 protein: CASSQPGLDGYTF.

This rearrangement joins TRBV7-2 to TRBJ2-1. Germline V gene data show CDR1 as SGHTA and CDR2 as FQGNSA. The CDR3 is made up of 14 amino acids. Here the CDR3 reads CASRLQVGYNEQFF.

V and J are TRBV6-5 and TRBJ2-7; with no DNA, the TCRdb D assignment of TRBD1 cannot be verified. The CDR3 covers 14 residues. Germline CDR1 reads MNHEY; CDR2 reads SVGAGI. The CDR3 region is CASSYSGGMNEQYF.